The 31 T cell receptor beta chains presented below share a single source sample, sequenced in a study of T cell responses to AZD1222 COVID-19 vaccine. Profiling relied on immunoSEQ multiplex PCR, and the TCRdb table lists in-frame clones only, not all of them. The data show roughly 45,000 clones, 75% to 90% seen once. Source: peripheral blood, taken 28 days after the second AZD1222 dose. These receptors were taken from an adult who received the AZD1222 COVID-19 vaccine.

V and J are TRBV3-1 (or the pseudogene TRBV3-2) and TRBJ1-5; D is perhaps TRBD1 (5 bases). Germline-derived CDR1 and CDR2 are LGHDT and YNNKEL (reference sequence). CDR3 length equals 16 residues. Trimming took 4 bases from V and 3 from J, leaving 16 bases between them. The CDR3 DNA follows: TGTGCCAGCAGCCCATCCGGGACCTTTAACAATCAGCCCCAGCATTTT. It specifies CASSPSGTFNNQPQHF.

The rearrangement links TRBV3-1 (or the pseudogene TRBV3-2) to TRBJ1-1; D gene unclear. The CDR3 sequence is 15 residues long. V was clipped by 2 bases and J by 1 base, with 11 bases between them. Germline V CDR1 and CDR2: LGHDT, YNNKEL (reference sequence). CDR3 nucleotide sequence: TGTGCCAGCAGCCAACAAGGACGTTGGAACACTGAAGCTTTCTTT. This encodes CASSQQGRWNTEAFF.

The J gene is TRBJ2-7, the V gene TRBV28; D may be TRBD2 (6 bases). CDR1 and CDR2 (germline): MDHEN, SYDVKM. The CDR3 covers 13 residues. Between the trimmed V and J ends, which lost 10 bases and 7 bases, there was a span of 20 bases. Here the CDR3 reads CATDRGGAGEQYF. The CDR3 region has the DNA TGTGCCACCGATAGAGGAGGGGCCGGGGAGCAGTACTTC.

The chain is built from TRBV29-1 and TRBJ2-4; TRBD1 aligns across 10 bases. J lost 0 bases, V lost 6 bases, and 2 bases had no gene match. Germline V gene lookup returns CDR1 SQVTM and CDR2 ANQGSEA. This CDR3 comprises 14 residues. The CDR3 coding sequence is TGCAGCGTGGGACAGGGGTCAGCCAAAAACATTCAGTACTTC. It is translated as CSVGQGSAKNIQYF.

The CDR3 region is CASSPPRGHGYTF. The CDR3 bases are TGTGCCAGCAGCCCTCCCCGGGGCCATGGCTACACCTTC. This sequence joins TRBV6-6 and TRBJ1-2, with a possible D match to TRBD1 (5 bases). The length of the CDR3 is 13 residues. Trimming shortened V by 6 bases and J by 6 bases, and 14 bases separated the two germline ends. In germline, CDR1 is MNHNY, CDR2 SVGAGI (reference sequence).

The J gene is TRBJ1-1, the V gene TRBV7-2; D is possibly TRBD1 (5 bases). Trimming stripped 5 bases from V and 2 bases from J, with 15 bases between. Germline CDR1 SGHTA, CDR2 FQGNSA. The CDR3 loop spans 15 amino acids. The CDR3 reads CASSPRGAGNTEAFF. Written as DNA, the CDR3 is TGTGCCAGCAGCCCACGGGGCGCGGGTAACACTGAAGCTTTCTTT.

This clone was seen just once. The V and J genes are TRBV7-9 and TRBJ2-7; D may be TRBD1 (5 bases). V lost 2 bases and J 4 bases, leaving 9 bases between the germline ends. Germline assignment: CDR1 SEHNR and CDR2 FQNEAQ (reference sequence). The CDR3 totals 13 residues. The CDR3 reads CASSLTGLYEQYF. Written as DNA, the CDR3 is TGTGCCAGCAGCTTAACAGGCTTATACGAGCAGTACTTC.

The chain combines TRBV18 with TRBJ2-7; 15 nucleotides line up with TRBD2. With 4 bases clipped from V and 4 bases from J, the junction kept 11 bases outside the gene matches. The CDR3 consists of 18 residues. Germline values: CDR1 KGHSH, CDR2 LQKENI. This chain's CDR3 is CASSLPTGLAGGGYEQYF. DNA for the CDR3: TGTGCCAGCTCACTCCCGACGGGACTAGCGGGGGGCGGTTACGAGCAGTACTTC.

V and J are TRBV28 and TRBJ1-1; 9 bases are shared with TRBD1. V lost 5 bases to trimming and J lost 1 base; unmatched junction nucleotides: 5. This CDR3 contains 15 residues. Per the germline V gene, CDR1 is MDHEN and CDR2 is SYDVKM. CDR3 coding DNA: TGTGCCAGCAGTGTATCGGGACAGGGGAACACTGAAGCTTTCTTT. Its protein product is CASSVSGQGNTEAFF.

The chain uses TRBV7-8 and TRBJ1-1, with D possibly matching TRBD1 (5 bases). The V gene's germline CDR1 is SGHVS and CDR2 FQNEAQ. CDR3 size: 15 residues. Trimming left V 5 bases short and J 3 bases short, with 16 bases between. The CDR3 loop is CASSRDPGTHTEAFF. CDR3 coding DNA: TGTGCCAGCAGCCGAGACCCCGGGACCCACACTGAAGCTTTCTTT. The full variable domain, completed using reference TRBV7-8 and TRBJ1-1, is GAGVSQSPRYKVAKRGQDVALRCDPISGHVSLFWYQQALGQGPEFLTYFQNEAQLDKSGLPSDRFFAERPEGSVSTLKIQRTQQEDSAVYLCASSRDPGTHTEAFFGQGTRLTVV.

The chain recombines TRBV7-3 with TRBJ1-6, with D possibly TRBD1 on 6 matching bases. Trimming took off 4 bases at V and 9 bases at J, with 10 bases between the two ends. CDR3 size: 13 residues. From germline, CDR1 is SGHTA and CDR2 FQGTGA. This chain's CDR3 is CASSSTGFSPLHF. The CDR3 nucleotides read TGTGCCAGCAGCTCCACAGGGTTTTCACCCCTCCACTTT. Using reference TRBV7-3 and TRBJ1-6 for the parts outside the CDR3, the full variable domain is GAGVSQTPSNKVTEKGKYVELRCDPISGHTALYWYRQSLGQGPEFLIYFQGTGAADDSGLPNDRFFAVRPEGSVSTLKIQRTERGDSAVYLCASSSTGFSPLHFGNGTRLTVT.

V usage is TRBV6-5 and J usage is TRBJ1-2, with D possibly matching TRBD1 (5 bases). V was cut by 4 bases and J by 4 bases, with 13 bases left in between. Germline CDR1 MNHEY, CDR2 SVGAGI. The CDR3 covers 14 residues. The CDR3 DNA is TGTGCCAGCAGTTCCCTACGGGACTTCTATGGCTACACCTTC. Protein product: CASSSLRDFYGYTF.

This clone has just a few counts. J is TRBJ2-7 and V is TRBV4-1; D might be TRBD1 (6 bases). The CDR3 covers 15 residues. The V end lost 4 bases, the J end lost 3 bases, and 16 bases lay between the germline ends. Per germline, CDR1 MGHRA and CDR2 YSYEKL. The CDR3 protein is CASSPLGAKYYEQYF. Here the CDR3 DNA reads TGCGCCAGCAGCCCCCTGGGGGCAAAGTACTACGAGCAGTACTTC.

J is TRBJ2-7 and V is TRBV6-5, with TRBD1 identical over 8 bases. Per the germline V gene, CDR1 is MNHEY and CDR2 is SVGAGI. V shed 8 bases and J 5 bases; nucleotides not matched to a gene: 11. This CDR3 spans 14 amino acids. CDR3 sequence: CASRRTGRTHEQYF. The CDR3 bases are TGTGCCAGCCGCCGGACAGGGAGAACTCACGAGCAGTACTTC.

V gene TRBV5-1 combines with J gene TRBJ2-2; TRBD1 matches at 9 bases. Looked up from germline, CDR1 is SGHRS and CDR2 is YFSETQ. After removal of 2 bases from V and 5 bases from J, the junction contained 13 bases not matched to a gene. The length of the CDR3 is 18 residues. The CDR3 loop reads CASSFNTGGAGRTGELFF. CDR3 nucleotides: TGCGCCAGCAGCTTTAATACAGGGGGCGCGGGGAGAACCGGGGAGCTGTTTTTT.

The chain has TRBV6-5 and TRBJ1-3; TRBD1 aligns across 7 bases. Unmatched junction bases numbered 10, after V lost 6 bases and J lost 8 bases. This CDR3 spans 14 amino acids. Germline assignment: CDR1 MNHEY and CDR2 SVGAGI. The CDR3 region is CASRTTGFEDTIYF. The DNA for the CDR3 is TGTGCCAGCAGAACGACAGGGTTTGAAGACACCATATATTTT.

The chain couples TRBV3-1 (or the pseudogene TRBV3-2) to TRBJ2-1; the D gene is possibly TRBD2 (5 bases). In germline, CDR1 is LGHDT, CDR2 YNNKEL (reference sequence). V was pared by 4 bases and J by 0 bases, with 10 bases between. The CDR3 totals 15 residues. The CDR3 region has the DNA TGTGCCAGCAGCCCGGGGAGCAGCTCCTACAATGAGCAGTTCTTC. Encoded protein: CASSPGSSSYNEQFF.

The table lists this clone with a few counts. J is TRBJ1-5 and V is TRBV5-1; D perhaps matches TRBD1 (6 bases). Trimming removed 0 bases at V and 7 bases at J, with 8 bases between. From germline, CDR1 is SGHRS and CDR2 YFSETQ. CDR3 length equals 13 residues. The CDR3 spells CASSLDRAQPQHF. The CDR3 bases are TGCGCCAGCAGCTTGGACAGGGCCCAGCCCCAGCATTTT.

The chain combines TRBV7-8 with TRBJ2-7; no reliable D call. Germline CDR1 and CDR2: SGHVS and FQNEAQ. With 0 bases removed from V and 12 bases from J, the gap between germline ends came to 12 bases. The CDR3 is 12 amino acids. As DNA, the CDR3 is TGTGCCAGCAGCTTAGCTCAGACCGATAGGTACTTC. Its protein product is CASSLAQTDRYF.

The CDR3 sequence: CASSSSGAGGRGEQFF. DNA of the CDR3: TGTGCCAGTAGTTCCTCCGGGGCGGGGGGCCGTGGTGAGCAGTTCTTC. V is TRBV19 and J is TRBJ2-1; 8 nucleotides agree with TRBD2. The CDR3 is 16 residues long. The V and J ends lost 5 bases and 9 bases, in that order; junction bases with no gene match: 15. CDR1 and CDR2 (germline): LNHDA, SQIVND (reference sequence).

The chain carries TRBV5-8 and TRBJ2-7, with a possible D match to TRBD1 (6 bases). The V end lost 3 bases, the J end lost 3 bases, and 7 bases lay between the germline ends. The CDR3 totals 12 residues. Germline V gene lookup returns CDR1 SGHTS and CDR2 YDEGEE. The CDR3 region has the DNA TGTGCCAGCAGCTCGGACAGCTACGAGCAGTACTTC. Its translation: CASSSDSYEQYF.

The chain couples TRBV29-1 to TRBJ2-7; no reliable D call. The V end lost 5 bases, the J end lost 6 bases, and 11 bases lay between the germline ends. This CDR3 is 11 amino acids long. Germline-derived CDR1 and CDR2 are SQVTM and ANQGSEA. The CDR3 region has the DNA TGCAGCGTTCTATCCGTGCCCGAGCAGTACTTC. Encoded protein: CSVLSVPEQYF.

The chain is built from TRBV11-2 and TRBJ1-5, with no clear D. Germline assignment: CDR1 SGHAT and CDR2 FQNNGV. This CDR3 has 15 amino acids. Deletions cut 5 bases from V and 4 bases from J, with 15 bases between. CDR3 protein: CASSPGTAPNQPQHF. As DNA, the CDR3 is TGTGCCAGCAGCCCCGGAACAGCCCCTAATCAGCCCCAGCATTTT.

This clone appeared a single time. The CDR3 nucleotides read TGTGCCAGCAGCGATAACTATGGCTACACCTTC. It translates to CASSDNYGYTF. This chain connects TRBV7-6 to TRBJ1-2; the D is unclear. CDR1 and CDR2 (germline): SGHVS, FNYEAQ. There are 11 residues in the CDR3. Between the trimmed V and J ends, which lost 5 bases and 1 base, there was a span of 2 bases.

The CDR3 is CASSLSGRQGDEAFF. In nucleotides, the CDR3 is TGTGCCAGCAGCTTATCGGGCAGGCAGGGAGATGAAGCTTTCTTT. The chain carries TRBV11-1 and TRBJ1-1; perhaps TRBD1 as D (5 bases). The CDR3 has 15 residues. With 2 bases removed from V and 7 bases from J, the gap between germline ends came to 17 bases. Germline assignment: CDR1 SGHAT and CDR2 FQDESV (reference sequence).

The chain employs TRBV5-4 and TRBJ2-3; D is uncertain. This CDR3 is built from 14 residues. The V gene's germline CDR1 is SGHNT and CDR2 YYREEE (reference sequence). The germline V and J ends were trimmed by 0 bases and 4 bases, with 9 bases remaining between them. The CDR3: CASSLVRGADTQYF. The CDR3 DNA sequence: TGTGCCAGCAGCTTGGTTCGAGGAGCAGATACGCAGTATTTT.

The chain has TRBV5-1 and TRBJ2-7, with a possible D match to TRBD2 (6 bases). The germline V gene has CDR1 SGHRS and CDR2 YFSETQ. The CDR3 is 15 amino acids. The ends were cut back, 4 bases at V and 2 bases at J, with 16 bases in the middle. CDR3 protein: CASSDSPGVTYEQYF. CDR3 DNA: TGCGCCAGCAGCGACAGTCCGGGAGTTACCTACGAGCAGTACTTC.

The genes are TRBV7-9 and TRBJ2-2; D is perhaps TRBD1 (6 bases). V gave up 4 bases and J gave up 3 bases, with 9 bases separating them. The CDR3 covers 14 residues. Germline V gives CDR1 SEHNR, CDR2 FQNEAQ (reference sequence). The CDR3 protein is CASSSGQYTGELFF. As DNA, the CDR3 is TGTGCCAGCAGCTCAGGACAGTACACCGGGGAGCTGTTTTTT.

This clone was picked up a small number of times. The CDR3 region is CASSPRFYPGKVLGYTF. In DNA, the CDR3 is TGTGCCAGTAGTCCCCGGTTTTATCCAGGGAAAGTACTCGGCTACACCTTC. This chain joins TRBV19 and TRBJ1-2, with TRBD1 as a possible D gene (5 bases). The germline V and J ends were trimmed by 5 bases and 8 bases, with 27 bases remaining between them. The CDR3 sequence is 17 residues long. The germline V gene has CDR1 LNHDA and CDR2 SQIVND (reference sequence). Using reference TRBV19 and TRBJ1-2 for the parts outside the CDR3, the full variable domain is DGGITQSPKYLFRKEGQNVTLSCEQNLNHDAMYWYRQDPGQGLRLIYYSQIVNDFQKGDIAEGYSVSREKKESFPLTVTSAQKNPTAFYLCASSPRFYPGKVLGYTFGSGTRLTVV.

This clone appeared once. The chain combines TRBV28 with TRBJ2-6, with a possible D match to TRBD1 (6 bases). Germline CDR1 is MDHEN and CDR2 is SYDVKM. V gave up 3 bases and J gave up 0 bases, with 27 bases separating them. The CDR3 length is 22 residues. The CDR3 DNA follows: TGTGCCAGCAGTTTTACCAGGCACAGGGACGCCAGAAGACACTCTGGGGCCAACGTCCTGACTTTC. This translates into CASSFTRHRDARRHSGANVLTF.

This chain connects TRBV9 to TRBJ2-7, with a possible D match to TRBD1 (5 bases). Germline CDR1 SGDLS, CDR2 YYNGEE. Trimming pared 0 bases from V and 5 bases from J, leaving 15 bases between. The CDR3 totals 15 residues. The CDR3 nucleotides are TGTGCCAGCAGCGTAGGCCAGGGCGGATTCGACGAGCAGTACTTC. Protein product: CASSVGQGGFDEQYF.